This entry lists 29 T cell receptor beta chains sequenced from one sample in a study of blood T cell repertoires in COVID-19. Assay used: immunoSEQ multiplex PCR; TCRdb lists only in-frame clones, some missing. The sample has 330,000 or so clones; around 87% are singletons. Specimen: PBMCs or T cells enriched from blood (not recorded which). These TCRs come from a middle-aged man in a cohort exposed to, infected with or recovered from COVID-19 (not recorded which).

The J gene is TRBJ1-4, the V gene TRBV7-2, with unresolved D. V was cut by 1 base and J by 3 bases, with 6 bases left in between. Germline V gives CDR1 SGHTA, CDR2 FQGNSA. This CDR3 has 14 residues. The CDR3 bases are TGTGCCAGCAGCTTAGGCACAGCTAATGAAAAACTGTTTTTT. Translating gives CASSLGTANEKLFF.

This clone has just one count. The V and J genes are TRBV9 and TRBJ2-2; D remains ambiguous. The CDR3 consists of 15 residues. CDR1 and CDR2 from the germline V gene are SGDLS and YYNGEE. The V end lost 4 bases, the J end lost 5 bases, and 15 bases lay between the germline ends. CDR3 region: CASSPAWARTGELFF. The CDR3 bases are TGTGCCAGCAGCCCGGCGTGGGCGCGAACCGGGGAGCTGTTTTTT.

The chain joins TRBV27 to TRBJ1-3; a weak D match, TRBD1 (6 bases). Germline V gene data show CDR1 as MNHEY and CDR2 as SMNVEV (reference sequence). The CDR3 runs 13 residues. V gave up 4 bases and J gave up 2 bases, with 6 bases separating them. The CDR3 DNA sequence: TGTGCCAGCAGTTACAGGGCTGGAAACACCATATATTTT. Its translation is CASSYRAGNTIYF.

The chain combines TRBV5-1 with TRBJ2-1; 7 nucleotides line up with TRBD2. V trimming: 3 bases; J trimming: 6 bases; junction bases outside the gene matches: 9. This CDR3 region has 15 residues. Germline CDR1 reads SGHRS; CDR2 reads YFSETQ. The CDR3 DNA reads TGCGCCAGCAGCTCTTTCCCTGGCGGGGGCAATGAGCAGTTCTTC. Amino acid sequence: CASSSFPGGGNEQFF.

This sequence joins TRBV5-4 and TRBJ1-5; D may be TRBD1 (6 bases). The V end lost 4 bases, the J end lost 4 bases, and 15 bases lay between the germline ends. The CDR3 is made up of 15 amino acids. The germline CDR1 and CDR2 sequences are SGHNT and YYREEE (reference sequence). This chain's CDR3 is CASSPDTGKNQPQHF. As DNA, the CDR3 is TGTGCCAGCAGCCCAGATACAGGGAAAAATCAGCCCCAGCATTTT.

The chain recombines TRBV10-3 with TRBJ2-7; 8 bases agree with TRBD2. V was clipped by 9 bases and J by 6 bases; unmatched bases: 13. The length of the CDR3 is 14 residues. The germline V gene encodes CDR1 ENHRY and CDR2 SYGVKD. The CDR3 nucleotides are TGTGCCATTACGCCCGGGACTAGTTCTTCCGAGCAGTACTTC. Residues: CAITPGTSSSEQYF.

The genes are TRBV6-5 and TRBJ1-2, with D hard to call. CDR1 is MNHEY and CDR2 is SVGAGI in the germline V gene. V was cut by 2 bases and J by 4 bases, with 8 bases left in between. This CDR3 is built from 13 residues. The DNA of the CDR3 is TGTGCCAGCAGTTACGGCAGGATCTATGGCTACACCTTC. The encoded protein is CASSYGRIYGYTF.

This clone was detected only once. The V gene is TRBV3-1 (or the pseudogene TRBV3-2), the J gene TRBJ1-2; 7 positions match TRBD1. The CDR3 covers 14 residues. With V trimmed by 3 bases and J by 8 bases, 9 bases remained unmatched. Germline CDR1 and CDR2: LGHDT and YNNKEL (reference sequence). The CDR3 nucleotides are TGTGCCAGCAGCCACGTAAGACAGGGCGTCGGCTACACCTTC. This codes for CASSHVRQGVGYTF.

The chain carries TRBV5-4 and TRBJ2-7; D may be TRBD2 (5 bases). The CDR3 length is 16 residues. Germline assignment: CDR1 SGHNT and CDR2 YYREEE (reference sequence). V was trimmed by 0 bases and J by 2 bases, leaving 15 bases between them. The CDR3 protein is CASSLAPSWAPYEQYF. The CDR3 DNA reads TGTGCCAGCAGCTTGGCCCCTAGCTGGGCCCCCTACGAGCAGTACTTC. The complete variable domain, with remaining parts taken from reference TRBV5-4 and TRBJ2-7, reads ETGVTQSPTHLIKTRGQQVTLRCSSQSGHNTVSWYQQALGQGPQFIFQYYREEENGRGNFPPRFSGLQFPNYSSELNVNALELDDSALYLCASSLAPSWAPYEQYFGPGTRLTVT.

The V call is TRBV5-1, the J call TRBJ1-4, with D maybe TRBD1 (5 bases). Trimming took 0 bases from V and 0 from J, leaving 9 bases between them. Germline V gene sequence: CDR1 SGHRS, CDR2 YFSETQ. This CDR3 has 16 residues. The CDR3 region has the DNA TGCGCCAGCAGCTTGGTGGGGGGAACAACTAATGAAAAACTGTTTTTT. This sequence encodes CASSLVGGTTNEKLFF.

The chain has TRBV6-5 and TRBJ1-1, with 7 bases that match TRBD1. The trim removed 6 bases at V and 5 bases at J, leaving 3 bases unmatched. CDR1 and CDR2 (germline): MNHEY, SVGAGI. This CDR3 comprises 12 residues. The CDR3 loop reads CASSSGGTEAFF. DNA for the CDR3: TGTGCCAGCAGCTCAGGGGGAACTGAAGCTTTCTTT.

The chain has TRBV28 and TRBJ1-5, with a weak D call TRBD1 (5 bases). There are 17 residues in the CDR3. The V end lost 3 bases, the J end lost 0 bases, and 15 bases lay between the germline ends. Germline CDR1 MDHEN, CDR2 SYDVKM. The CDR3 DNA reads TGTGCCAGCAGTTTTGGTCAGGGCAGGGTTAGCAATCAGCCCCAGCATTTT. It yields the protein CASSFGQGRVSNQPQHF.

The rearrangement links TRBV28 to TRBJ2-4; no definite D call. The CDR3 contains 13 residues. Germline V gene lookup returns CDR1 MDHEN and CDR2 SYDVKM. The germline V and J ends were trimmed by 8 bases and 0 bases, with 8 bases remaining between them. The CDR3 here is CASSGAAKNIQYF. The DNA of the CDR3 is TGTGCCAGCTCTGGAGCAGCCAAAAACATTCAGTACTTC.

J is TRBJ2-1 and V is TRBV7-3; D may be TRBD1 (6 bases). The CDR3 spans 13 residues. Germline assignment: CDR1 SGHTA and CDR2 FQGTGA. Trimming shortened V by 5 bases and J by 8 bases, and 13 bases separated the two germline ends. CDR3 sequence (DNA): TGTGCCAGCAGCAAACAGGGAGTCGATGAGCAGTTCTTC. Residues: CASSKQGVDEQFF.

The chain joins TRBV14 to TRBJ2-7; D is undetermined. Germline V gene sequence: CDR1 SGHDN, CDR2 FVKESK. The length of the CDR3 is 16 residues. Trimming took off 0 bases at V and 0 bases at J, with 12 bases between the two ends. In DNA, the CDR3 is TGTGCCAGCAGCCAAGATTACGCAAGGAGCTCCTACGAGCAGTACTTC. Protein sequence: CASSQDYARSSYEQYF.

This clone was seen just once. The V and J genes are TRBV27 and TRBJ2-2; a possible D gene is TRBD2 (5 bases). V was cut by 6 bases and J by 4 bases, with 15 bases left in between. The CDR3 sequence is 15 residues long. CDR1 and CDR2 from the germline V gene are MNHEY and SMNVEV (reference sequence). The CDR3 nucleotides are TGTGCCAGCAGGGACTTAGGCTTAACCACCGGGGAGCTGTTTTTT. It yields the protein CASRDLGLTTGELFF.

The chain recombines TRBV30 with TRBJ1-1; no clear D gene. V shed 0 bases and J shed 0 bases, with 11 bases lying between them. This CDR3 contains 15 residues. The germline V gene encodes CDR1 GTSNPN and CDR2 SVGIG (reference sequence). As DNA, the CDR3 is TGTGCCTGGAGTGTCCCAGGCAAGATGAACACTGAAGCTTTCTTT. Residues: CAWSVPGKMNTEAFF.

The chain recombines TRBV9 with TRBJ2-1, with 9 bases lining up with TRBD1. CDR3 length: 17 residues. Trimming took 1 base from V and 3 from J; bases not matched to a gene: 8. Per the germline V gene, CDR1 is SGDLS and CDR2 is YYNGEE. CDR3 bases: TGTGCCAGCAGCGTATCTCCGGGACAGGGCAACTACAATGAGCAGTTCTTC. Amino acids: CASSVSPGQGNYNEQFF.

The chain uses TRBV3-1 (or the pseudogene TRBV3-2) and TRBJ1-2; no definite D call. V gave up 6 bases and J gave up 6 bases, with 17 bases separating them. CDR1 and CDR2 (germline): LGHDT, YNNKEL (reference sequence). The CDR3 is 14 amino acids. The CDR3 DNA follows: TGTGCCAGCAGGGGCACGCCCGGAGGAGATGGCTACACCTTC. It yields the protein CASRGTPGGDGYTF.

V and J are TRBV30 and TRBJ2-2, with 13 bases matching TRBD2. The germline CDR1 and CDR2 sequences are GTSNPN and SVGIG (reference sequence). V trimming: 0 bases; J trimming: 10 bases; junction bases outside the gene matches: 14. The CDR3 sequence is 18 residues long. CDR3: CAWSVQRTSGRAGVELFF. The CDR3 DNA reads as TGTGCCTGGAGTGTACAGCGAACTAGCGGGAGGGCAGGGGTGGAGCTGTTTTTT.

This clone was seen a single time. This chain uses TRBV2 with TRBJ2-5; D might be TRBD1 (6 bases). CDR1 is SNHLY, CDR2 FYNNEI, per germline. The CDR3 covers 13 residues. Trimming cost V 4 bases and J 5 bases, with 11 bases left between them. CDR3 sequence: CASSGGLGETQYF. CDR3 DNA sequence: TGTGCCAGCAGTGGGGGGCTAGGGGAGACCCAGTACTTC.

This clone was seen just once. This CDR3 reads CASSLVQGNQPQHF. CDR3 coding DNA: TGTGCCAGCAGTTTGGTACAGGGAAATCAGCCCCAGCATTTT. The chain carries TRBV28 and TRBJ1-5; D possibly corresponds to TRBD1 (6 bases). CDR1 and CDR2 from the germline V gene are MDHEN and SYDVKM. The CDR3 extends over 14 amino acids. Trimming pared 3 bases from V and 4 bases from J, leaving 10 bases between.

This chain connects TRBV25-1 to TRBJ1-2; D remains ambiguous. V was trimmed by 2 bases and J by 4 bases, leaving 8 bases between them. This CDR3 is built from 13 residues. Germline CDR1 MGHDK, CDR2 SYGVNS. The CDR3 DNA is TGTGCCAGCAGTGAAGGAGGGAGCTATGGCTACACCTTC. Protein: CASSEGGSYGYTF.

The chain recombines TRBV7-8 with TRBJ2-5, with 9 positions matching TRBD2. Germline V gene lookup returns CDR1 SGHVS and CDR2 FQNEAQ. There are 16 residues in the CDR3. The J segment lost 5 bases and the V segment lost 1 base, leaving 8 bases of the junction unmatched. Written as DNA, the CDR3 is TGTGCCAGCAGCTTAGTCGGGACTAGCTTAGTCGAGACCCAGTACTTC. Its translation is CASSLVGTSLVETQYF.

This chain links TRBV7-2 with TRBJ1-1; the D gene is possibly TRBD1 (6 bases). Germline V gene sequence: CDR1 SGHTA, CDR2 FQGNSA. The CDR3 consists of 15 residues. With 5 bases removed from V and 7 bases from J, the gap between germline ends came to 20 bases. The CDR3 here is CASSPDRRMSREAFF. CDR3 bases: TGTGCCAGCAGCCCGGACAGAAGGATGTCTCGTGAAGCTTTCTTT.

The gene calls are TRBV5-6 and TRBJ2-1; 7 bases line up with TRBD2. V lost 4 bases, J lost 2 bases, and 6 bases stayed unmatched. There are 15 residues in the CDR3. Germline V lookup: CDR1 SGHDT, CDR2 YYEEEE. The CDR3 DNA reads as TGTGCCAGCAGCCCCACCGGGACTACCTACAATGAGCAGTTCTTC. Amino acid sequence: CASSPTGTTYNEQFF. Full variable domain (outside the CDR3, taken from reference TRBV5-6 and TRBJ2-1): DAGVTQSPTHLIKTRGQQVTLRCSPKSGHDTVSWYQQALGQGPQFIFQYYEEEERQRGNFPDRFSGHQFPNYSSELNVNALLLGDSALYLCASSPTGTTYNEQFFGPGTRLTVL.

The sample holds a few counts of this clone. The chain has TRBV5-1 and TRBJ2-2; 10 bases are a match to TRBD2. This CDR3 region has 15 residues. CDR1 is SGHRS and CDR2 is YFSETQ in the germline V gene. Trimming took 5 bases from V and 7 from J; bases not matched to a gene: 8. In DNA form, the CDR3 reads TGCGCCAGCAGTCCTCTAGCGGGAGTGCGCGGGGAGCTGTTTTTT. Translation gives CASSPLAGVRGELFF.

The chain is built from TRBV2 and TRBJ1-2, with 7 bases matching TRBD1. In germline, CDR1 is SNHLY, CDR2 FYNNEI. The CDR3 sequence is 14 residues long. J lost 2 bases, V lost 5 bases, and 5 bases had no gene match. CDR3 sequence (DNA): TGTGCCAGCAGTACCGGGACAGTGAACTATGGCTACACCTTC. It encodes CASSTGTVNYGYTF.

The V and J genes are TRBV27 and TRBJ2-3; 13 nucleotides match TRBD2. The CDR3 contains 18 residues. With 6 bases clipped from V and 4 bases from J, the junction kept 13 bases outside the gene matches. Germline V CDR1 and CDR2: MNHEY, SMNVEV (reference sequence). CDR3 region: CASSHGPGLAGLADTQYF. CDR3 bases: TGTGCCAGCAGCCACGGCCCGGGACTAGCGGGACTCGCAGATACGCAGTATTTT.